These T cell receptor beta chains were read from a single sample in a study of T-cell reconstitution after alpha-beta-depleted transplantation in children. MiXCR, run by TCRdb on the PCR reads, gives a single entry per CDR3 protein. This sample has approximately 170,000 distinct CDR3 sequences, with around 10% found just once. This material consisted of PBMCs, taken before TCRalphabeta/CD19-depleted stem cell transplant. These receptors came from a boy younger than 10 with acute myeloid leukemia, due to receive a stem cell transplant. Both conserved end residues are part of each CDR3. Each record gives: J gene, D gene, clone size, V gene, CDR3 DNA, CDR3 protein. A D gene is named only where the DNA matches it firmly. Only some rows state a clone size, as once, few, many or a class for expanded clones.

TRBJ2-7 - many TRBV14 TGTGCCAGCAGCCAGACAGGGAGGAACGAGCAGTACTTC CASSQTGRNEQYF
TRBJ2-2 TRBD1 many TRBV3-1 TGTGCCAGCAGCCAGGGACAGGGGGCCGGGGAGCTGTTTTTT CASSQGQGAGELFF
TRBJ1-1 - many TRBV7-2 TGTGCCAGCAGCGTTGGGAGTCGCACTGAAGCTTTCTTT CASSVGSRTEAFF
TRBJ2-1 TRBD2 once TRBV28 TGTGCCAGCAGTTTTTTGTATGGAGCGGGAGGAAGCTCCTACAATGAGCAGTTCTTC CASSFLYGAGGSSYNEQFF
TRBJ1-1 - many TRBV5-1 TGCGCCAGCAGCTCGGCCGTGCGGGGGCGAGTTTTCTTT CASSSAVRGRVFF
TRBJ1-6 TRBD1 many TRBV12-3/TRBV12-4 TGTGCCAGCAGTCCCGGGACAGAGAATTCACCCCTCCACTTT CASSPGTENSPLHF
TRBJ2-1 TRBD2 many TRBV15 TGTGCCACCACTCGGGAGGGCCGCTACAATGAGCAGTTCTTC CATTREGRYNEQFF
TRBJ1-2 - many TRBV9 TGTGCCAGCAGCGTTTCTACGACTAACTATGGCTACACCTTC CASSVSTTNYGYTF
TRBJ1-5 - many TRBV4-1 TGCGCCAGCAGCCAAGATGGGGGTCAGCCCCAGCATTTT CASSQDGGQPQHF
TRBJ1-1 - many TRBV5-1 TGCGCCAGCGGCATTACGGGGAACACTGAAGCTTTCTTT CASGITGNTEAFF
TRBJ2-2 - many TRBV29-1 TGCAGCGTTGGCATCGGCACCGGGGAGCTGTTTTTT CSVGIGTGELFF
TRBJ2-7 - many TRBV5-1 TGCGCCAGCAGCCCCACAACGGACTACTACGAGCAGTACTTC CASSPTTDYYEQYF
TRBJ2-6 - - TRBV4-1 TGCGCCAGCAGCCAAGACGCAGGCGGCTCTGGGGCCAACGTCCTGACTTTC CASSQDAGGSGANVLTF
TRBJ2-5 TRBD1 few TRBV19 TGTGCCAGCTCCCGACAGGGGGAACAGGAGACCCAGTACTTC CASSRQGEQETQYF
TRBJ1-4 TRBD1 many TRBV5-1 TGCGCCAGCAGCTCTGGGGACAGTCTTCGTAATGAAAAACTGTTTTTT CASSSGDSLRNEKLFF
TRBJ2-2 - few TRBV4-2 TGTGCCAGCAGCCAAATAACGAACACCGGGGAGCTGTTTTTT CASSQITNTGELFF
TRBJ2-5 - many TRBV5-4 TGTGCCAGCAGCTGGACCGGCTACGGCACAGGAGGAGAGACCCAGTACTTC CASSWTGYGTGGETQYF
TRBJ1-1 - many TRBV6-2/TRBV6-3 TGTGCCAGCAGCCGCGCCGCCGGGAAAGCTTTCTTT CASSRAAGKAFF
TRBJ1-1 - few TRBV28 TGTGCCAGCAGTCCCCCACTGGGTATTCGCCCTGAAGCTTTCTTT CASSPPLGIRPEAFF
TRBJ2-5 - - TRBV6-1 TGTGCCAGCAGCCGGGACGGAGATCAAGAGACCCAGTACTTC CASSRDGDQETQYF
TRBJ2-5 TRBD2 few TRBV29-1 TGCAGCGTTGTTAGCGGGAGTGGGGGAGAGACCCAGTACTTC CSVVSGSGGETQYF
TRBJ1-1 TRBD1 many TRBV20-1 TGCAGTGCTAGAGCTTCTGACAGGGGTGAACATGAAGCTTTCTTT CSARASDRGEHEAFF
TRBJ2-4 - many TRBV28 TGTGCCAGCAGACTACGGCTAGCCAAAAACATTCAGTACTTC CASRLRLAKNIQYF
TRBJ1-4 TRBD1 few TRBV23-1 TGCGCCAGCAGTCAATCGGGGCTTAATGGCAGGGGGCGAGAAAAACTGTTTTTT CASSQSGLNGRGREKLFF
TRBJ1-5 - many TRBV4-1 TGCGCCAGCAGCCAAGATATAAGCTTCTTCGGGCCCCAGCATTTT CASSQDISFFGPQHF
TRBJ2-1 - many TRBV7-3 TGTGCCAGCTCGACCGGGACCCTGAACAATGAGCAGTTCTTC CASSTGTLNNEQFF
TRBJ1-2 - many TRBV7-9 TGTGCCAGCAGCGGTGACACTCACCTCCCAGAAGGCTACACCTTC CASSGDTHLPEGYTF
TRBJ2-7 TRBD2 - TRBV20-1 TGCAGTGCTAGAGTTCCGGGAGGGTCTGGGGAGCAGTACTTC CSARVPGGSGEQYF
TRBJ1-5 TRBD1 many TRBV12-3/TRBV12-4 TGTGCCAGCAGTTGGACAGGGTTAGGAGGGTACGATCAGCCCCAGCATTTT CASSWTGLGGYDQPQHF
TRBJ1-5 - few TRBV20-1 TGCAGTGCCTCCGACCAAAGCAATCAGCCCCAGCATTTT CSASDQSNQPQHF
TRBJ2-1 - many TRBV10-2 TGCGCCAGCAGTGAGGGCTCCATCTCCTACAATGAGCAGTTCTTC CASSEGSISYNEQFF
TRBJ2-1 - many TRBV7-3 TGTGCCAGCAGCTTTGCGCCGAGCTCCTACAATGAGCAGTTCTTC CASSFAPSSYNEQFF
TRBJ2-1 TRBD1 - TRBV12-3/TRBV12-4 TGTGCCAGCAGTTTTGGGGACAGCCCGACCTACAATGAGCAGTTCTTC CASSFGDSPTYNEQFF
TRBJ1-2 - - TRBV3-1 TGTGCCAGCAGCCAAGATTCAAAGTTTGCCTATGGCTACACCTTC CASSQDSKFAYGYTF
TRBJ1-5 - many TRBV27 TGTGCCAGCAGTATTACGCCAGGGACTTCTCAGCCCCAGCATTTT CASSITPGTSQPQHF
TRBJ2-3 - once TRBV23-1 TGCGCCAGCAGTCAGCTTCTCCGGGACTTTAAGTGGGCAGATACGCAGTATTTT CASSQLLRDFKWADTQYF
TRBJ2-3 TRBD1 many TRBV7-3 TGTGCCAGCAGCCAACAGGGGCAGGGGGTGGATACGCAGTATTTT CASSQQGQGVDTQYF
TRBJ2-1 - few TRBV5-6 TGTGCCAGCAGCTTGGCACCCGGGGGAGCTACCTTTGAGCAGTTCTTC CASSLAPGGATFEQFF
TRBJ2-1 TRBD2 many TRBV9 TGTGCCAGCGCCGGGACTAGGCACAATGAGCAGTTCTTC CASAGTRHNEQFF
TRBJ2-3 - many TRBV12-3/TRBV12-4 TGTGCCAGCAGTACCGTGGGGGGCGATACGCAGTATTTT CASSTVGGDTQYF
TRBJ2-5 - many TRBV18 TGTGCCAGCTCACCACCCGCGCCGGGGGAGACCCAGTACTTC CASSPPAPGETQYF
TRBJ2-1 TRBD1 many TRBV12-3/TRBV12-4 TGTGCCAGCAGTTTCTTAAGGGGGCCCGATGAGCAGTTCTTC CASSFLRGPDEQFF
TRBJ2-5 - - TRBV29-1 TGCAGCGCCCACAGGGAGGAGACCCAGTACTTC CSAHREETQYF
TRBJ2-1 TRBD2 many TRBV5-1 TGCGCCAGCAGTAACTTAGCGGGAGGGTACAATGAGCAGTTCTTC CASSNLAGGYNEQFF
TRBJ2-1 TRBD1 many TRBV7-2 TGTGCCAGCAGCGAAGGACAGGCCTCCTACAATGAGCAGTTCTTC CASSEGQASYNEQFF
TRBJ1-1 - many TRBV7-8 TGTGCCAGCAGCTTAGTGTTCCGGGTTAGTGCTTTCTTT CASSLVFRVSAFF
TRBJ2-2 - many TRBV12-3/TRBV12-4 TGTGCCACCCGGGACACCGGTAACACCGGGGAGCTGTTTTTT CATRDTGNTGELFF
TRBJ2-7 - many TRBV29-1 TGCAGCGTCGGTAACCCGATGGGGGACGAGCAGTACTTC CSVGNPMGDEQYF
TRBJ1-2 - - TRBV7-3 TGTGCCAGCAGTAAAGACAGATCCTATGGCTACACCTTC CASSKDRSYGYTF